The present T cell receptor beta chain was sequenced within a study of T cell responses to AZD1222 COVID-19 vaccine. Study findings and constraints: There were mostly white British donors and more females than males, and clonal diversity was possibly underestimated. Increases in Spike-specific TCR breadth and depth were seen after two AZD1222 doses. Nearly half of unique spike-specific TCRs reportedly avoided B.1.351 and B.1.1.7 mutated regions. It was only after the peak T cell response that any repertoires were sampled.

Profiled with immunoSEQ multiplex PCR; TCRdb holds only in-frame clones, not every one. The repertoire consists of about 150,000 clones, with 90% to 95% occurring once and the leading ten covering approximately 1.5%. Regarding this clone: Antigen: not known.

Looked up from germline, CDR1 is MDHEN and CDR2 is SYDVKM. The CDR3 contains 17 residues. V shed 3 bases, J shed 2 bases, and the junction held 10 bases outside the gene matches. V is TRBV28 and J is TRBJ2-7; 10 nucleotides match TRBD1. Sequenced material: peripheral blood, taken 28 days after the second AZD1222 dose. This TCR was recovered from an adult who received the AZD1222 COVID-19 vaccine. The DNA for the CDR3 is TGTGCCAGCAGTTTTATAGTCGGGACAGGGGTGGCCTACGAGCAGTACTTC. Its protein is CASSFIVGTGVAYEQYF.